Reported below is one TCR beta chain. Which antigen it targets is not known. No quality values exist for individual bases; no much larger clone is one base distant. Measured from the cysteine to the phenylalanine, the CDR3 is 14 residues long. Kept here is only the CDR3 DNA, which spans 42 bases and is read in frame from base 1. CDR1 and CDR2 are read off the germline V gene as SGHTA and FQGNSA. V loses 4 bases of germline sequence and J loses 1 base, and the interval between the two ends is 9 bases. The library was made by the immunoSEQ multiplex PCR assay. Rearranged TCR beta chain sequences were amplified using the hsTCRB Kit according to the manufacturer's protocol. TCRB libraries were sequenced on an Illumina MiSeq. Turning to the authors' computational methods: The kit vendor's proprietary platform handled demultiplexing, trimming and gene mapping. This immuneACCESS table, as held by TCRdb, lists in-frame sequences with V and J called but not all clones. Of the missing ones, under half trace to an unresolved V gene in checked studies; the others have no known cause. The D gene and trimming were derived from the DNA, and the V and J assignments and clone size from that table. The sample includes roughly 50,000 clones, with around three quarters observed a single time. 4.9% of the sample is in the top ten clones.

This sample is drawn from a study of a mutant IDH1 vaccine in newly diagnosed glioma (dated by TCRdb to the early 2020s). Study-level background: Vaccination began 4-6 weeks after radiotherapy alone, or alongside temozolomide cycles in the chemotherapy-containing groups. For exploratory analyses, longitudinal TCRB deep sequencing was carried out in some 25 treated patients wherever samples were available. Of the roughly 32 patients who were treated, 62.5% were male and roughly 38% were female, and the mean age was around 43 years. Prior to enrollment, standard therapy consisting of radiotherapy alone, temozolomide alone, or radiochemotherapy with temozolomide had been administered to patients, with the combination being received by most patients. The week-35 safety follow-up was designated visit V12, and the week-47 end of study was designated visit V13. Peripheral blood was collected at six visits: V03 (baseline), V05, V07, V10, V12 and V13.

The meaning of the sample's time point label: week 47, end of study. Each vaccine dose, consisting of 300 ug of a 20-mer mutant IDH1 peptide in Montanide, was administered subcutaneously with topical imiquimod. Patients received eight vaccinations in weeks 1, 3, 5, 7, 11, 15, 19 and 23, corresponding to visits V03 through V10. Newly diagnosed WHO grade 3 or 4 IDH1-mutant astrocytomas showing loss of nuclear ATRX were present in the donors. The samples were drawn from NOA16, a multicentre, single-arm, open-label phase I trial in Germany that tested a mutant IDH1 peptide vaccine in humans for the first time. Genomic DNA for TCRB sequencing was extracted from EDTA blood using the DNeasy Blood and Tissue Kit. Results the study describes overall, beyond this receptor: Selection of PBMC samples for TCRB deep sequencing was based on availability. Across multiple MHC alleles, vaccine-induced immune responses were seen in around 93% of patients. According to the authors, sample limitations meant that analyses of patient blood samples could not be reproduced. Pseudoprogression appeared unrelated to alterations in the top peripheral T cell clonotypes detected by TCRB sequencing.

The TCR was taken from a woman between 40 and 55 years old with glioma. Some clones in this sample may be carry-over from other donors' samples. This specimen was PBMCs, taken from a glioma patient whose treatment included an IDH1 peptide vaccine. The rearrangement joined TRBV7-2 to TRBJ2-3; the D region is possibly TRBD1 or TRBD2, each matching across 5 bases. The nucleotides are TGTGCCAGCAGCTGGGACGGTCGCACAGATACGCAGTATTTT. This encodes CASSWDGRTDTQYF.